A single sample gave rise to the 9 T cell receptor beta chains below, sequenced in a study of Ad26.COV2.S vaccination and SARS-CoV-2 variants. Clones were read by immunoSEQ multiplex PCR, and TCRdb kept only the in-frame ones, dropping some. The profile shows about 400,000 clones, roughly 90% of them singletons. Specified treatment: around 19 received Ad26.COV2.S at low or high dose, single or two shots; 5 received placebo; per-sample allocation not given. Material that was analyzed had been drawn on day 63 after the first vaccine or placebo injection. The specimen comprised peripheral blood, sampled in a trial of Ad26.COV2.S vaccine versus placebo. These receptors were obtained from a person aged 18-65 years who received the Ad26.COV2.S COVID-19 vaccine or a placebo.

The rearrangement joins TRBV9 to TRBJ2-5, with D tentatively TRBD2 (6 bases). This CDR3 spans 15 amino acids. V was cut by 0 bases and J by 5 bases, with 14 bases left in between. Germline CDR1 is SGDLS and CDR2 is YYNGEE. Written as DNA, the CDR3 is TGTGCCAGCAGCGTAGGACCGGGGGAACGGGAGACCCAGTACTTC. It specifies CASSVGPGERETQYF.

The chain recombines TRBV6-6 with TRBJ1-3; D might be TRBD1 (5 bases). Germline V gives CDR1 MNHNY, CDR2 SVGAGI (reference sequence). There are 11 residues in the CDR3. Trimming pared 8 bases from V and 8 bases from J, leaving 10 bases between. The CDR3 here is CASGALDTIYF. CDR3 bases: TGTGCCAGCGGGGCCTTGGACACCATATATTTT.

The chain employs TRBV27 and TRBJ2-1; 14 bases fit TRBD2. Germline-derived CDR1 and CDR2 are MNHEY and SMNVEV (reference sequence). V gave up 1 base and J gave up 6 bases; unmatched junction bases: 2. The CDR3 consists of 16 residues. As DNA, the CDR3 is TGTGCCAGCAGTTTATTGGGACTAGCGGGAGTCAATGAGCAGTTCTTC. As protein: CASSLLGLAGVNEQFF.

V and J are TRBV7-8 and TRBJ2-7; possibly TRBD2 for D (6 bases). The V end lost 5 bases, the J end lost 4 bases, and 9 bases lay between the germline ends. CDR1 is SGHVS and CDR2 is FQNEAQ in the germline V gene. The CDR3 is 12 residues long. CDR3 sequence reads: CASSRAGYEQYF. Written as DNA, the CDR3 is TGTGCCAGCAGCCGGGCGGGGTACGAGCAGTACTTC.

CDR3: CASSSDSFNQPQHF. CDR3 bases: TGTGCCAGCAGTTCAGACAGTTTTAATCAGCCCCAGCATTTT. The chain is built from TRBV28 and TRBJ1-5; possible D gene TRBD1, 5 bases. The ends were cut back, 4 bases at V and 4 bases at J, with 11 bases in the middle. The CDR3 is 14 residues long. The V gene's germline CDR1 is MDHEN and CDR2 SYDVKM.

V usage is TRBV15 and J usage is TRBJ2-5, with 7 bases matching TRBD2. The V and J ends lost 6 bases and 4 bases, in that order; junction bases with no gene match: 8. The CDR3 is 14 residues long. From germline, CDR1 is LNHNV and CDR2 YYDKDF (reference sequence). The CDR3, as DNA: TGTGCCACCAGAGCGGGACGGTTAGGAGAGACCCAGTACTTC. It encodes CATRAGRLGETQYF.

This CDR3 is CASSLRAQANTGELFF. CDR3 DNA: TGTGCCAGCAGCTTAAGGGCGCAGGCAAACACCGGGGAGCTGTTTTTT. The genes are TRBV13 and TRBJ2-2; D not resolved. Germline V gene data show CDR1 as PRHDT and CDR2 as FYEKMQ (reference sequence). Trimming removed 2 bases at V and 2 bases at J, with 12 bases between. This CDR3 contains 16 residues.

A remark on this clone: No DNA is shown, since the ends of the CDR3 on it are uncertain; the CDR3 is the one TCRdb lists. V is TRBV6-2 or TRBV6-3 and J is TRBJ2-3; no check of the table's D call, TRBD2, against the DNA was made. From germline, CDR1 is MNHEY and CDR2 SVGEGT. The CDR3 comprises 18 residues, both ends counted. This chain's CDR3 is CASSSSTSGNSYTDTQYF.

V and J are TRBV14 and TRBJ1-2; D gene uncertain. The CDR3 sequence is 14 residues long. V was trimmed by 8 bases and J by 8 bases, leaving 21 bases between them. Looked up from germline, CDR1 is SGHDN and CDR2 is FVKESK. Here the CDR3 DNA reads TGTGCCAGCTCCCTCGGAAGGAGGAGTGAAGGCTACACCTTC. This codes for CASSLGRRSEGYTF.